This T cell receptor (beta chain) was sequenced during a study of blood T cell repertoires in COVID-19. Whole-study context: T cells, B-cell-depleted T cells, or PBMCs provided the cDNA or gDNA that served as material.

This clone has a single count. Data came from immunoSEQ multiplex PCR; TCRdb stores just in-frame clones and leaves some out. The sample consists of about 160,000 clones, roughly 85% of them appearing once. The CDR3 is made up of 14 amino acids. Source material: peripheral blood. This receptor was identified in a human donor with acute or convalescent COVID-19. The donor label of this sample is uncertain. This rearrangement joins TRBV21-1 to TRBJ2-5; the table names TRBD1, a call not compared with the DNA. TRBV21-1 is a listed pseudogene. The CDR3 loop is CASSLSGPRQTQYF. CDR3 DNA: TGTGCCAGCAGCCTCTCCGGCCCCAGGCAGACCCAGTACTTC.